This T cell receptor (beta chain) comes out of a study of patients and donors after allogeneic stem cell transplantation. TCRdb reprocessed the RT-PCR reads with MiXCR, giving one entry per CDR3 protein. The data contain over 5,500 distinct CDR3 sequences, about 13% of them singletons. Germline V gene lookup returns CDR1 MDHEN and CDR2 SYDVKM. V lost 2 bases and J 1 base, leaving 5 bases between the germline ends. This CDR3 contains 13 residues. The rearrangement joins TRBV28 to TRBJ2-5; no clear D. Specimen: blood, either unsorted or a sorted T cell fraction (not recorded which). The source of this sequence is a human donor who was either an allogeneic HSCT recipient or a stem cell or donor lymphocyte infusion donor (not recorded which). It is not recorded whose cells these are; they may come from a transplant donor. The CDR3 DNA sequence: TGTGCCAGCAGTTTAATCAGCCAAGAGACCCAGTACTTC. It yields the protein CASSLISQETQYF. Together with reference TRBV28 and TRBJ2-5, the CDR3 gives the full variable domain: DVKVTQSSRYLVKRTGEKVFLECVQDMDHENMFWYRQDPGLGLRLIYFSYDVKMKEKGDIPEGYSVSREKKERFSLILESASTNQTSMYLCASSLISQETQYFGPGTRLLVL.